A single T cell receptor (beta chain) is shown here with its context. Its antigen is undetermined. The data belong to a study of long-term antiretroviral therapy in people with HIV. Overall study findings and caveats: With ART, diversity went up but was still lower than in transplant donor controls.

Version v3.0 of the immunoSEQ assay was performed at survey level. Data came from immunoSEQ multiplex PCR; TCRdb stores just in-frame clones and leaves some out. The sample carries around 9,700 clones, roughly 79% recorded once. The CDR3 is 16 residues long. CDR1 and CDR2 from the germline V gene are GTSNPN and SVGIG (reference sequence). V was clipped by 2 bases and J by 3 bases, with 19 bases between them. This sequence originates from a man aged 40-55 years with HIV. The material sequenced was unsorted PBMCs, taken 1.8 years before starting antiretroviral therapy. The chain links TRBV30 to TRBJ1-1; perhaps TRBD1 as D (5 bases). The CDR3 region has the DNA TGTGCCTGGAGTTGGCCCCCCGGGGCCTGGGACACTGAAGCTTTCTTT. It is translated as CAWSWPPGAWDTEAFF.